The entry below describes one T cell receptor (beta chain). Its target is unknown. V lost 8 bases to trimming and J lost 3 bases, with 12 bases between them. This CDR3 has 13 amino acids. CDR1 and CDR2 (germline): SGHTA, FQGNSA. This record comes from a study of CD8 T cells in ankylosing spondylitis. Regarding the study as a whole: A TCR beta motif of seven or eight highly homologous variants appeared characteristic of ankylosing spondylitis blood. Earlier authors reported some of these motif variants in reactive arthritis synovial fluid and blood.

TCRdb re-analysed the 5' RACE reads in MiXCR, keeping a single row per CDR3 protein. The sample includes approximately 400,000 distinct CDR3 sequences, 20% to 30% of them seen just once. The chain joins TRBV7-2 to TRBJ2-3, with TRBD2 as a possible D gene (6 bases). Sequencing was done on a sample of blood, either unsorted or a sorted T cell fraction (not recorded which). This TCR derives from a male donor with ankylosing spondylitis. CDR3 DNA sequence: TGTGCCAGCGGGGGACTGGAAACAGATACGCAGTATTTT. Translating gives CASGGLETDTQYF.